This T cell receptor delta chain was found in a study of gamma-delta T cells after stem cell transplantation. The V end lost 4 bases, the J end lost 0 bases, and 11 bases lay between the germline ends. Looked up from germline, CDR1 is GEAIGNYY and CDR2 is EKD. The CDR3 sequence is 14 residues long. This clone was recorded a few times. With only one base between it and a far larger clone, this is likely a read error. This CDR3 is also generated by other DNA sequences in the sample. TCRdb processed the RT-PCR reads again with the CATT caller. The sample has 500 to 600 delta-chain clones, less than 15% seen once; the top ten hold 49%.

Source material: gamma-delta T cells. The TCR originated in a human donor. It is not recorded whose cells these are; they may come from a transplant donor. The chain is built from TRDV2 and TRDJ1; TRDD3 is a possible D gene (5 bases). The CDR3 DNA is TGTGCCTGTGATAACATGGGGTACACCGATAAACTCATCTTT. Residues: CACDNMGYTDKLIF.